This is a list of T cell receptor beta chains from one sample in a study of neoadjuvant nivolumab and ipilimumab in lung cancer. Only in-frame clones appear in the TCRdb table, and some are missing; sequencing was by immunoSEQ multiplex PCR. The sample lists under 50,000 clones, about 89% occurring once. The source was blood, collected before neoadjuvant nivolumab, alone or with ipilimumab. The source is an adult with non-small cell lung cancer. Some clones in this sample may be carry-over from other donors' samples. The CDR3 runs from the conserved cysteine through the conserved F or W. D genes are given only for firm matches. Clone size, where shown, is once, few, many, or a class for clones that have expanded.

j_call: TRBJ2-1
d_call: NA
clone_size: NA
v_call: TRBV11-2
cdr3_nt: TGTGCCAGCAGCTTAGCGCCCAGGGTTTCTGAGCAGTTCTTC
cdr3_aa: CASSLAPRVSEQFF

j_call: TRBJ1-2
d_call: NA
clone_size: NA
v_call: TRBV14
cdr3_nt: TGTGCCAGCAGCCGGGGGTCAGGGTTTGGCTACACCTTC
cdr3_aa: CASSRGSGFGYTF

j_call: TRBJ1-5
d_call: TRBD1
clone_size: NA
v_call: TRBV15
cdr3_nt: TGTGCCACCACCCCTACAGGGGTGAATCAGCCCCAGCATTTT
cdr3_aa: CATTPTGVNQPQHF

j_call: TRBJ2-3
d_call: NA
clone_size: NA
v_call: TRBV6-5
cdr3_nt: TGTGCCAGCAAGAAGGCAGATACGCAGTATTTT
cdr3_aa: CASKKADTQYF

j_call: TRBJ2-7
d_call: NA
clone_size: NA
v_call: TRBV7-8
cdr3_nt: TGTGCCAGCAGCTATTGGGAACGCTCCTACGAGCAGTACTTC
cdr3_aa: CASSYWERSYEQYF

j_call: TRBJ1-1
d_call: TRBD1
clone_size: few
v_call: TRBV5-1
cdr3_nt: TGCGCCAGCAGCCAACAGGGGGCAGAGACTGAAGCTTTCTTT
cdr3_aa: CASSQQGAETEAFF

j_call: TRBJ1-1
d_call: NA
clone_size: NA
v_call: TRBV5-1
cdr3_nt: TGCGCCAGCAGCTACAGGGTGGACACTGAAGCTTTCTTT
cdr3_aa: CASSYRVDTEAFF

j_call: TRBJ1-1
d_call: NA
clone_size: NA
v_call: TRBV5-1
cdr3_nt: TGCGCCAGCAGCTTGACGGGGGGGGTATTAGGGAACACTGAAGCTTTCTTT
cdr3_aa: CASSLTGGVLGNTEAFF

j_call: TRBJ1-1
d_call: NA
clone_size: NA
v_call: TRBV5-1
cdr3_nt: TGCGCCAGCAGGAAGGACACGAACACTGAAGCTTTCTTT
cdr3_aa: CASRKDTNTEAFF

j_call: TRBJ2-5
d_call: TRBD2
clone_size: few
v_call: TRBV18
cdr3_nt: TGTGCCAGCTCACCGCTAGCGGGAGAGGGGGAGACCCAGTACTTC
cdr3_aa: CASSPLAGEGETQYF

j_call: TRBJ2-3
d_call: NA
clone_size: few
v_call: TRBV6-5
cdr3_nt: TGTGCCAGCAGTTACCTCGAGGGGGCAGATACGCAGTATTTT
cdr3_aa: CASSYLEGADTQYF

j_call: TRBJ2-2
d_call: NA
clone_size: NA
v_call: TRBV5-6
cdr3_nt: TGTGCCAGCAACCTGTACGGTAACGGGGAGCTGTTTTTT
cdr3_aa: CASNLYGNGELFF

j_call: TRBJ2-7
d_call: NA
clone_size: few
v_call: TRBV15
cdr3_nt: TGTGCCACCAGCAGAGATTATCCGGGCCGCGACAGCCTAGGGCAGTACTTC
cdr3_aa: CATSRDYPGRDSLGQYF

j_call: TRBJ1-2
d_call: NA
clone_size: NA
v_call: TRBV6-1
cdr3_nt: TGTGCCAGCAGTGAAGACCCCAACCGGTATGGCTACACCTTC
cdr3_aa: CASSEDPNRYGYTF

j_call: TRBJ2-1
d_call: TRBD2
clone_size: few
v_call: TRBV6-1
cdr3_nt: TGTGCCAGCAGTGAACTAGCGGGAGGGTACAATGAGCAGTTCTTC
cdr3_aa: CASSELAGGYNEQFF

j_call: TRBJ1-1
d_call: NA
clone_size: NA
v_call: TRBV29-1
cdr3_nt: TGCAGCGCCTCCCTGGGGGGGGCCGGCACTGAAGCTTTCTTT
cdr3_aa: CSASLGGAGTEAFF

j_call: TRBJ1-3
d_call: NA
clone_size: NA
v_call: TRBV10-3
cdr3_nt: TGTGCCATCACCCGAGGAAACACCATATATTTT
cdr3_aa: CAITRGNTIYF

j_call: TRBJ1-4
d_call: NA
clone_size: NA
v_call: TRBV6-5
cdr3_nt: TGTGCCAGCAGTTACCGCGTTAATGAAAAACTGTTTTTT
cdr3_aa: CASSYRVNEKLFF

j_call: TRBJ1-5
d_call: NA
clone_size: NA
v_call: TRBV6-1
cdr3_nt: TGTGCCAGCACCCGAAGGGTGATAGGAAACCAGCCCCAGCATTTT
cdr3_aa: CASTRRVIGNQPQHF

j_call: TRBJ2-1
d_call: NA
clone_size: NA
v_call: TRBV10-3
cdr3_nt: TGTGCCATCAGTGAGTCGGGCCATCCTCGTGAGCAGTTCTTC
cdr3_aa: CAISESGHPREQFF

j_call: TRBJ2-3
d_call: NA
clone_size: NA
v_call: TRBV11-2
cdr3_nt: TGTGCCAGCAGCTTAGCGGCCATCACAGATACGCAGTATTTT
cdr3_aa: CASSLAAITDTQYF

j_call: TRBJ1-1
d_call: NA
clone_size: NA
v_call: TRBV13
cdr3_nt: TGTGCCACCGCTAGGTGGGGGAACACTGAAGCTTTCTTT
cdr3_aa: CATARWGNTEAFF

j_call: TRBJ2-7
d_call: NA
clone_size: NA
v_call: TRBV6-1
cdr3_nt: TGTGCCAGCAGTGACCGGGGTCCTTCCGGCGAGCAGTACTTC
cdr3_aa: CASSDRGPSGEQYF

j_call: TRBJ2-6
d_call: NA
clone_size: NA
v_call: TRBV27
cdr3_nt: TGTGCCAGCAGTTCCTTTAGCTCTGGGGCCAACGTCCTGACTTTC
cdr3_aa: CASSSFSSGANVLTF

j_call: TRBJ1-3
d_call: NA
clone_size: NA
v_call: TRBV18
cdr3_nt: TGTGCCAGCTCACCACCGGGGCTGGTTGGAAACACCATATATTTT
cdr3_aa: CASSPPGLVGNTIYF

j_call: TRBJ2-2
d_call: NA
clone_size: NA
v_call: TRBV5-1
cdr3_nt: TGCGCCAGCAGCCCCCAGGGGAGGGGGCGTAACACCGGGGAGCTGTTTTTT
cdr3_aa: CASSPQGRGRNTGELFF

j_call: TRBJ2-3
d_call: NA
clone_size: NA
v_call: TRBV29-1
cdr3_nt: TGCAGCGTTGAGATAGTCGTCACAGATACGCAGTATTTT
cdr3_aa: CSVEIVVTDTQYF

j_call: TRBJ1-2
d_call: NA
clone_size: NA
v_call: TRBV7-9
cdr3_nt: TGTGCCAGCAGTTCCAGGGGTTCTTTCTATGGCTACACCTTC
cdr3_aa: CASSSRGSFYGYTF

j_call: TRBJ2-1
d_call: NA
clone_size: NA
v_call: TRBV29-1
cdr3_nt: TGCAGCGTTGTCGGCGGAACGAGCTCCTACAATGAGCAGTTCTTC
cdr3_aa: CSVVGGTSSYNEQFF

j_call: TRBJ2-2
d_call: TRBD2
clone_size: NA
v_call: TRBV18
cdr3_nt: TGTGCCAGCTCACCATTCACAACTAGCGGAACCGGGGAGCTGTTTTTT
cdr3_aa: CASSPFTTSGTGELFF

j_call: TRBJ2-5
d_call: TRBD1
clone_size: NA
v_call: TRBV7-9
cdr3_nt: TGTGCCAGCAGCGCACCGGGACAAAGGGGGCGAGAGACCCAGTACTTC
cdr3_aa: CASSAPGQRGRETQYF

j_call: TRBJ1-1
d_call: NA
clone_size: NA
v_call: TRBV27
cdr3_nt: TGTGCCACCCGGGGGGGAGTTGAAGCTTTCTTT
cdr3_aa: CATRGGVEAFF

j_call: TRBJ2-5
d_call: NA
clone_size: NA
v_call: TRBV5-4
cdr3_nt: TGTGCCAGCAGCTTCGCACAAGAGACCCAGTACTTC
cdr3_aa: CASSFAQETQYF

j_call: TRBJ2-1
d_call: TRBD2
clone_size: NA
v_call: TRBV11-2
cdr3_nt: TGTGCCAGCAGCCCGGGACTAGCGGCTCTAAGGAGCTCCTACAATGAGCAGTTCTTC
cdr3_aa: CASSPGLAALRSSYNEQFF

j_call: TRBJ1-1
d_call: NA
clone_size: NA
v_call: TRBV4-3
cdr3_nt: TGCGCCAGCAGCCAAGTGAGATCAGATCCTTTCTTT
cdr3_aa: CASSQVRSDPFF

j_call: TRBJ1-1
d_call: NA
clone_size: NA
v_call: TRBV20-1
cdr3_nt: TGCAGTGCTAGCAGGAACACTGAAGCTTTCTTT
cdr3_aa: CSASRNTEAFF

j_call: TRBJ2-7
d_call: NA
clone_size: NA
v_call: TRBV19
cdr3_nt: TGTGCCAGTAGTATAGGGGGAGCCCGCACCTACGAGCAGTACTTC
cdr3_aa: CASSIGGARTYEQYF

j_call: TRBJ2-5
d_call: NA
clone_size: NA
v_call: TRBV27
cdr3_nt: TGTGCCAGCAGTTTGTACGGGGGGCGGGAGACCCAGTACTTC
cdr3_aa: CASSLYGGRETQYF

j_call: TRBJ2-2
d_call: NA
clone_size: NA
v_call: TRBV7-7
cdr3_nt: TGTGCTAGCAGGCCCCGTGGATACACCGGGGAGCTGTTTTTT
cdr3_aa: CASRPRGYTGELFF

j_call: TRBJ1-2
d_call: TRBD1
clone_size: NA
v_call: TRBV14
cdr3_nt: TGTGCCAGCAGCCATGCCGGGACAGGGGTTGGCTACACCTTC
cdr3_aa: CASSHAGTGVGYTF

j_call: TRBJ1-1
d_call: NA
clone_size: NA
v_call: TRBV6-5
cdr3_nt: TGTGCCAGCAGTTATTCGGCCTCTATGGGCACTGAAGCTTTCTTT
cdr3_aa: CASSYSASMGTEAFF

j_call: TRBJ1-2
d_call: NA
clone_size: NA
v_call: TRBV5-1
cdr3_nt: TGCGCCAGCAGCTTGGACAGGGCAGAGGGCTACACCTTC
cdr3_aa: CASSLDRAEGYTF

j_call: TRBJ2-7
d_call: NA
clone_size: NA
v_call: TRBV11-2
cdr3_nt: TGTGCCAGCAGCTTCCACTCGGTTGTATACGAGCAGTACTTC
cdr3_aa: CASSFHSVVYEQYF

j_call: TRBJ2-7
d_call: NA
clone_size: once
v_call: TRBV12-5
cdr3_nt: TGTGCTAGTGGAGACTTCCGGGGTTCCTACGAGCAGTACTTC
cdr3_aa: CASGDFRGSYEQYF